This section outlines one T cell receptor beta chain sequence together with its context. Its specific antigen is unknown. The cohort consisted of 600 to 700 healthy bone marrow donors. At the time of sampling, all cohort members were nominally healthy, though unrecorded immune exposures were likely present. The donor tested CMV seronegative and was one of the 352 seronegative cohort members. A peripheral blood sample was provided by each donor, and peripheral blood mononuclear cells were used for TCR beta sequencing. Genomic DNA was extracted from the blood cell samples with the Qiagen DNeasy Blood Extraction Kit. Including the terminal cysteine and phenylalanine, the CDR3 comprises 12 residues. CDR3 DNA is the only sequence kept; it has 36 bases, read in frame from the first base. V and J lose 3 bases and 9 bases, and a span of 9 bases separates them. The germline V gene yields MDHEN for CDR1 and SYDVKM for CDR2.

The library was obtained by the immunoSEQ multiplex PCR assay. A mixture of 60 forward primers for TCR Vbeta segments and 13 reverse primers for TCR Jbeta segments was used in the multiplex PCR. Amplification of the CDR3 region of rearranged TCR beta genes was performed with a multiplex PCR assay on genomic DNA. Amplified TCR beta libraries were sequenced as 87-base-pair reads on the Illumina HiSeq System. The authors' analysis ran thus. Across the 700 or so repertoires, a later analysis counted tens of millions of unique TCR beta chains, some 11 million of which were shared by at least two donors. A nearest-neighbor algorithm error-corrected the raw reads and collapsed the reads into unique sequences, merging closely related sequences to remove PCR and sequencing errors. To assign V, D and J gene segments, CDR3 sequences were aligned to IMGT reference sequences. For a sequence to be retained, a match of at least six nucleotides was required to both a V gene segment and a J gene segment. A rearrangement counted as productive if the CDR3 had no stop codons and remained in frame with V and J, and every other rearrangement counted as non-productive. Following IMGT convention, CDR3 was defined as the stretch from the second conserved V-encoded cysteine to the conserved J-encoded phenylalanine. In an earlier analysis of approximately 590 of the donors, sequences lacking an unambiguous match to a single V gene segment were excluded. In an earlier analysis of 587 of the donors, V segments were called functional above 56.7% productive rearrangements and were called segregating when the between-donor standard deviation exceeded 5%. To diagnose cytomegalovirus status from the catalog of TCR beta chain sequences, a statistical classification framework was built. V and J gene assignment, in a later analysis, came from comparing TCR nucleotide sequences with IMGT/GENE-DB human TR gene sequences. The TCRdist pipeline was used in a later analysis to assign CDR3 sequences and most-parsimonious VDJ recombination scenarios. In a later analysis, each TCR beta chain was defined by its CDR3 amino acid sequence together with its V-gene family, and reads lacking a unique V-gene family were excluded. In a later analysis, 500 to 700 highly shared, low-generation-probability nucleotide sequences were removed to address suspected cross-contamination and a sequencing artifact. A later analysis calculated a clonal expansion index for each public chain from normalized within-repertoire ranks of inferred template counts. In a later analysis, generation probabilities were computed with a VDJ recombination model fitted to out-of-frame rearrangements, and the resulting probabilities were checked against IGoR. In a later analysis, TCR-TCR, TCR-HLA and TCR-CMV co-occurrence was scored with hypergeometric tests, and a repertoire-size bias correction was applied to TCR pairs. A later analysis estimated false discovery rates by permuting HLA or CMV assignments 20 times. A later analysis grouped co-occurring TCRs with DBSCAN, adding TCRdist sequence similarity when clustering within HLA-allele-positive subsets. For co-occurrence clustering, repertoires with fewer than 30,000 or more than 120,000 public chains were excluded, along with 5 or 6 repertoires with anomalous nucleotide sharing. The table was pulled from immuneACCESS by TCRdb, which kept in-frame rearrangements only. Such tables lose some clones; where checked, under half of the loss comes from unresolved V genes, and the rest has no known cause. V, J and clone size are those of that table, while D and trimming were read from the DNA. The sample's own table lists fewer than 50,000 clones. 7% to 8.5% of the sample comes from the top ten.

This specimen comes from a study of cytomegalovirus exposure and HLA in healthy donors (TCRdb year 2017). Turning to the overall study: An earlier analysis of several hundred of the donors reported 276 Gb of sequence data and around 110 million unique TCR beta sequences obtained from roughly 170 million T cells. Across 398 genotyped donors of the cohort, an average of roughly 230,000 unique TCR beta nucleotide sequences per donor were sequenced, and roughly 20% of those sequences were non-productive. HLA typing covered class I and class II loci at four-digit resolution. To study patterns of TCR occurrence, a later analysis re-analyzed previously published TCR beta repertoires from several hundred donors and added high-resolution HLA genotyping. The number of typed donors differed by locus: roughly 620-630 for A, B, C, DRB1 and DQB1; 500 to 550 for DQA1; around 610 for DPA1; and around 470 for DPB1. About 280 gigabases of sequencing data and tens of millions of unique TCR sequences were included in an early release covering several hundred HLA-typed donors. Rather than drawing on any new phenotypic data, the later analysis identified candidate immune exposures from TCR beta sequences and the way those sequences occurred across donors. High-throughput TCR immunosequencing, statistical association of individual TCRs with disease status, and machine learning were combined to predict cytomegalovirus infection status. All discovery cohort repertoires had been generated using a single sequencing platform. To decide whether each TCR beta V gene segment behaved as functional or pseudogenic, an earlier analysis of 587 of the donors relied on high-throughput TCR beta sequencing. Genome-wide SNP genotypes for about 60% of the roughly 700 donors were used in a later genetic analysis, which treated that subset as a discovery cohort. The study was designed to test whether signatures of past pathogen exposure could be identified by cataloging public T cell receptors. Because of strong linkage in the cohort, four to six DR-DQ haplotypes were treated as single units for association and clustering. The T cell repertoires of around 730 subjects were profiled by immunosequencing and related to cytomegalovirus serostatus. Besides the first cohort of roughly 660 subjects, a separate validation cohort made up of over 95 different subjects was used. Of the 300 to 400 genotyped donors, approximately 83% fell in the genetic ancestry cluster associated with self-reported Caucasian donors. Donor age, sex, ethnicity and CMV serostatus were collected together with the repertoire data.

Study-wide findings and limitations: A further reported finding was that TCR beta sequences accurately predicted the HLA-A and HLA-B alleles for most subjects in the first cohort. Correlated functional status among segregating V segments might be attributable to linkage disequilibrium, but an unknown experimental factor could not be ruled out. CMV serostatus was the only immune exposure information available for the cohort. In a later genetic analysis, a missense DCLRE1C variant was associated with V-gene and J-gene trimming of TCR beta chains, and the association was replicated in an independent cohort. Some IMGT-functional V segments, including TRBV6-2 and TRBV6-3, could not be distinguished by the 87-base-pair reads and were therefore excluded. In vitro tests confirmed that a few of the cytomegalovirus-associated TCR beta chains recognize cytomegalovirus antigens. A cluster of highly shared sequence variants was judged likely to represent a technical artifact of the sequencing pipeline. Several of the top co-occurrence clusters appeared to be linked to parvovirus B19, influenza, CMV and Epstein-Barr virus, according to a later analysis. In a later analysis, the rate of TCR association differed among HLA loci, with DRB1 alleles having the most associated TCRs and HLA-C alleles having the fewest. Because counts were too low, 15 to 20 rarely observed V segments, including chromosome 9 orphons, were left out of the earlier analysis of about 500 of the donors. A later analysis found that HLA-associated TCR beta chains were more clonally expanded and had lower generation probabilities than equally common non-associated chains. The study gave a list of more than 150 TCR beta chains associated with cytomegalovirus. In a later analysis, some 18,000 TCR beta sequences were associated with specific HLA alleles at a false discovery rate of 0.05. Because HLA typing was unavailable for some donors at each locus, only the typed subset was used in association tests. Cytomegalovirus status was reported to be diagnosed by the classifier with high specificity and sensitivity in both the original and validation cohorts. Assigning TCR associations to individual alleles was difficult when HLA alleles, especially DR and DQ, strongly co-occurred. Compared with the roughly 700-donor mean, donors in an Asian-associated ancestry cluster had fewer N-insertions in productive TCRs, according to a later genetic analysis. This cohort had only TCR beta chains sequenced, and the lack of alpha or paired-chain data limited which features could be detected. A later analysis found that most CMV-associated TCR beta chains appeared HLA-restricted, with HLA associations seemingly driven largely by CMV exposure. In an earlier analysis of about 550 of the donors, most TCR beta V segments were observed in productive rearrangements about 90% or about 30% of the time, broadly matching IMGT annotations. Sequencing depth was assumed to be roughly uniform across donors in the presence/absence analyses, though that assumption may not hold. It was suggested by the authors that the approach could potentially be generalized to other disease states and immunological phenotypes. While some public TCRs were present in many individuals, most TCR sequences turned up only very rarely across donors.

Sequenced: PBMCs. This receptor was obtained from a male donor in good health and CMV-seronegative. The chain links TRBV28 with TRBJ2-4; the D gene is unclear. The CDR3 protein sequence reads: CASSFTTGIQYF. The nucleotide sequence is TGTGCCAGCAGTTTCACAACGGGCATTCAGTACTTC.